This record concerns one T cell receptor (beta chain) sequence. The antigen remains undetermined. CDR3 length: 13 amino acids. The V and J ends lost 5 bases and 4 bases respectively, with 11 bases between them. CDR1 is MNHEY and CDR2 is SMNVEV in the germline V gene (reference sequence). This sample was included in a study of cytomegalovirus exposure and HLA in healthy donors. Turning to the study itself: Earlier, 100 million or so unique TCR beta sequences were recovered from approximately 200 million T cells by an analysis.

With 60 Vbeta and 13 Jbeta primers, the PCR was carried out. As originally analysed: Unique TCR beta chains totaled 65 million to 95 million in a later count, with about 11 million of them shared. Produced via immunoSEQ multiplex PCR; TCRdb's table is partial and in-frame only. That table is the source of V, J and clone size, and D and trimming were worked out from the DNA. The table has 83,000 or so clones, around 74% seen once. Study-wide results and caveats: Across all donors, roughly uniform sequencing depth was an assumption of the presence/absence analyses.

The sequenced sample was PBMCs. This sequence originates from a man aged 25 to 40 in good health and CMV-seropositive. The chain joins TRBV27 to TRBJ1-2; D is unclear. Written as DNA, the CDR3 is TGTGCCAGCAGTAACCGGGTTTCCTATGGCTACACCTTC. Its protein is CASSNRVSYGYTF.